Listed below are T cell receptor beta chains from one sample, sequenced in a study of T cells in Graves' hyperthyroidism and ophthalmopathy. TCRdb re-called the multiplex PCR reads through MiXCR, storing one row per CDR3 protein. The table has hundreds of thousands of distinct CDR3 sequences, approximately 42% seen once. The material sequenced was peripheral blood or thyroid tissue (not recorded which). The receptor set was obtained from an adult man with Graves' disease, either hyperthyroidism or ophthalmopathy (not recorded which). CDR3s include the opening cysteine and the closing phenylalanine or tryptophan.

v_call: TRBV5-6; cdr3_aa: CASSPTGKNQPQHF
v_call: TRBV10-3; cdr3_aa: CAISADGARDQPQHF
v_call: TRBV7-9; cdr3_aa: CASSSIGTGTKTQYF
v_call: TRBV5-1; cdr3_aa: CASSFGGQGDYEQYF
v_call: TRBV12-3/TRBV12-4; cdr3_aa: CASTTGGINQPQHF
v_call: TRBV9; cdr3_aa: CASSVARGLNSPLHF
v_call: TRBV7-9; cdr3_aa: CASSATGGILEKLFF
v_call: TRBV29-1; cdr3_aa: CSVEDRRQGYEQYF
v_call: TRBV25-1; cdr3_aa: CASSQSLAGGYEQYF
v_call: TRBV24-1; cdr3_aa: CATSVEGSSSYEQYF
v_call: TRBV29-1; cdr3_aa: CAWRGNEKLFF
v_call: TRBV7-9; cdr3_aa: CASSQDPWGGGETQYF
v_call: TRBV5-1; cdr3_aa: CASSADGNTGELFF
v_call: TRBV7-9; cdr3_aa: CASSLGLPNQPQHF
v_call: TRBV7-8; cdr3_aa: CASSQEARGQETQYF
v_call: TRBV7-8; cdr3_aa: CASSLELAGGQETQYF
v_call: TRBV10-3; cdr3_aa: CAISAGGENTEAFF
v_call: TRBV7-8; cdr3_aa: CASSQDGVDRLEEKLFF
v_call: TRBV9; cdr3_aa: CASSQDPSGGSRGYTF
v_call: TRBV12-3/TRBV12-4; cdr3_aa: CASSDLQQGLYGYTF
v_call: TRBV13; cdr3_aa: CASSLYRTAYNSPLHF
v_call: TRBV19; cdr3_aa: CASSMWATGDQPQHF
v_call: TRBV11-2; cdr3_aa: CASSPGTGGAETQYF
v_call: TRBV29-1; cdr3_aa: CSVRQGIDSPLHF
v_call: TRBV15; cdr3_aa: CATSREAGRYTEAFF
v_call: TRBV20-1; cdr3_aa: CSARDRLTYEQYF
v_call: TRBV19; cdr3_aa: CASSISDQPQHF
v_call: TRBV7-9; cdr3_aa: CASSQALAGVYEQYF
v_call: TRBV20-1; cdr3_aa: CSARTEGMNTEAFF
v_call: TRBV10-3; cdr3_aa: CAIRAGFSNQPQHF
v_call: TRBV24-1; cdr3_aa: CATSDGTVTNSPLHF
v_call: TRBV7-3; cdr3_aa: CASSYEGFSYEQYF
v_call: TRBV19; cdr3_aa: CASSIGVALTNEKLFF
v_call: TRBV5-1; cdr3_aa: CASTPLLAGNTQETQYF
v_call: TRBV9; cdr3_aa: CASSETGGSPLHF
v_call: TRBV10-2; cdr3_aa: CASSGGQGRGNTIYF
v_call: TRBV25-1; cdr3_aa: CASSSIPGQGTNYGYTF
v_call: TRBV10-3; cdr3_aa: CASSYFQGLGAEAFF
v_call: TRBV20-1; cdr3_aa: CSARRAGVQETQYF
v_call: TRBV6-1; cdr3_aa: CASSRRTVSGPGNTIYF
v_call: TRBV11-2; cdr3_aa: CASSLDLRSLNQPQHF
v_call: TRBV7-9; cdr3_aa: CASSLTSLETQYF
v_call: TRBV2; cdr3_aa: CASSQVLLRETQYF
v_call: TRBV20-1; cdr3_aa: CSAVRDTHSKTQYF
v_call: TRBV6-1; cdr3_aa: CASVSYRGAGANVLTF
v_call: TRBV2; cdr3_aa: CASSEWGRPLYGYTF
v_call: TRBV25-1; cdr3_aa: CVSNGQGDQETQYF